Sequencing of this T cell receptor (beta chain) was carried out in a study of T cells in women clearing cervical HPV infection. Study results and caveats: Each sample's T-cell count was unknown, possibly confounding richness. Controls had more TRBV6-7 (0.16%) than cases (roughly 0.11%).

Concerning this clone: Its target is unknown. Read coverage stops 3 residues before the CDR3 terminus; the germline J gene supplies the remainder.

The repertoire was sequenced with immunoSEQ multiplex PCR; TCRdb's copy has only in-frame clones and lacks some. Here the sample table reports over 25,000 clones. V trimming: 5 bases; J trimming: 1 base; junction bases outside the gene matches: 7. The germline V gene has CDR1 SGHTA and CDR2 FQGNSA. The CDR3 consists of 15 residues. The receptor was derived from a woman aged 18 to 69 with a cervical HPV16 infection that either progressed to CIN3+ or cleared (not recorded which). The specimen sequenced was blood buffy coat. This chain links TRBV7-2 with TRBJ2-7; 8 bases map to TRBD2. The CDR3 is CASSPLAGQSYEQYF. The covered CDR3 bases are TGTGCCAGCAGCCCTCTAGCGGGCCAATCCTACGAG. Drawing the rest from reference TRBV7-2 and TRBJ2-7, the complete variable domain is GAGVSQSPSNKVTEKGKDVELRCDPISGHTALYWYRQSLGQGLEFLIYFQGNSAPDKSGLPSDRFSAERTGGSVSTLTIQRTQQEDSAVYLCASSPLAGQSYEQYFGPGTRLTVT.